This TCR beta chain was identified during a study of graft-versus-host responses after intestinal transplantation. Study overall: As for transplant type, recipients had multivisceral, liver-intestinal, or isolated intestinal grafts.

This clone was counted once. The antigen is undetermined. CDR3 length: 17 amino acids. Trimming pared 0 bases from V and 7 bases from J, leaving 22 bases between. Germline CDR1 reads LGHNT; CDR2 reads FRNRAP. Some clones are missing from TCRdb's copy, which holds only in-frame ones; the method was immunoSEQ multiplex PCR. Of 100,000 to 140,000 clones listed, around 90% are singletons. Study-wide points: When patients had graft-donor T cell macrochimerism, their allografts held high graft-versus-host to host-versus-graft clonal ratios. There were GvH clones found in recipient marrow, and some of them appeared first in ileum or blood. Early post-transplant falls in HvG clones accompanied the peak levels of circulating GvH clones.

This sequence was found in a human donor who was the organ donor for an intestinal transplant. J is TRBJ2-7 and V is TRBV12-5; tentative D call: TRBD2 (6 bases). The sequenced sample was unstimulated CD4+ T cells sorted from spleen or lymph node cells, obtained before transplant. The CDR3 loop is CASGLVRRAGSGEEQYF. CDR3 DNA: TGTGCTAGTGGTTTGGTAAGGAGGGCAGGGTCCGGGGAGGAGCAGTACTTC.